The 29 T cell receptor beta chains presented below share a single source sample, sequenced in a study of blood T cell repertoires in COVID-19. The method was immunoSEQ multiplex PCR; TCRdb's version includes in-frame clones alone and lacks a portion of them. The sample contains approximately 250,000 clones, around 88% of which appear only once. The sequenced sample consisted of PBMCs or T cells enriched from blood (not recorded which). The source is a woman aged 40 to 50 with acute COVID-19.

This clone is a singleton in its sample. This rearrangement joins TRBV19 to TRBJ2-7; D might be TRBD2 (6 bases). Germline loops: CDR1 LNHDA, CDR2 SQIVND (reference sequence). The CDR3 covers 15 residues. V dropped 4 bases and J dropped 5 bases, with 18 bases sitting between them. The CDR3 nucleotides are TGTGCCAGTAGTACCCTCGGGGGTTTATCCCACGAGCAGTACTTC. Amino acids: CASSTLGGLSHEQYF.

The rearrangement uses TRBV6-5 and TRBJ1-2; D ambiguous. The germline CDR1 and CDR2 sequences are MNHEY and SVGAGI. Between the trimmed V and J ends, which lost 7 bases and 3 bases, there was a span of 9 bases. There are 12 residues in the CDR3. CDR3 in DNA: TGTGCCAGCACTAGCGAGTACTATGGCTACACCTTC. Protein product: CASTSEYYGYTF.

With regard to this clone: Other DNA sequences in the sample encode the same CDR3. The chain recombines TRBV11-2 with TRBJ1-2, with a possible D match to TRBD1 (6 bases). This CDR3 has 14 amino acids. The germline gives CDR1 SGHAT, CDR2 FQNNGV. Trimming cost V 5 bases and J 2 bases, with 12 bases left between them. The CDR3 loop is CASSPGQGNYGYTF. The CDR3 bases are TGTGCCAGCAGCCCCGGGCAGGGGAACTATGGCTACACCTTC.

The chain couples TRBV18 to TRBJ1-2, with D possibly matching TRBD1 (6 bases). V lost 0 bases to trimming and J lost 6 bases, with 11 bases between them. The CDR3 is made up of 14 amino acids. CDR1 and CDR2 from the germline V gene are KGHSH and LQKENI. CDR3 in DNA: TGTGCCAGCTCACCACCTGAAGGGGGGGATGGCTACACCTTC. It codes for CASSPPEGGDGYTF.

This chain connects TRBV5-1 to TRBJ1-3; 8 bases agree with TRBD1. This CDR3 spans 14 amino acids. Germline V gives CDR1 SGHRS, CDR2 YFSETQ. Trimming removed 4 bases from V and 2 bases from J; junction bases left unmatched: 2. The CDR3 DNA follows: TGCGCCAGCAGCGGACAGGGTCCTGGAAACACCATATATTTT. This codes for CASSGQGPGNTIYF.

This clone was picked up one time. The V call is TRBV7-3, the J call TRBJ2-7; possible D gene TRBD2, 5 bases. CDR3 size: 15 residues. CDR1 and CDR2 from the germline V gene are SGHTA and FQGTGA. Trimming removed 4 bases at V and 0 bases at J, with 13 bases between. The CDR3 nucleotides are TGTGCCAGCAGCTCCCGCAGGAGGAGCTCCTACGAGCAGTACTTC. The encoded protein is CASSSRRRSSYEQYF.

The chain links TRBV7-6 to TRBJ1-1; TRBD1 matches 8 bases. CDR1 and CDR2 (germline): SGHVS, FNYEAQ. V gave up 5 bases and J gave up 4 bases; unmatched junction bases: 3. The CDR3 is 13 amino acids. CDR3 nucleotides: TGTGCCAGCAGCCTGACAGGGGTCACTGAAGCTTTCTTT. This codes for CASSLTGVTEAFF.

This chain connects TRBV13 to TRBJ1-1, with a possible D match to TRBD1 (5 bases). This CDR3 is built from 14 residues. The ends were cut back, 5 bases at V and 7 bases at J, with 17 bases in the middle. CDR1 is PRHDT, CDR2 FYEKMQ, per germline (reference sequence). CDR3 residues: CASSIRQMTGEAFF. As DNA, the CDR3 is TGTGCCAGCAGCATAAGACAGATGACTGGTGAAGCTTTCTTT.

The rearrangement links TRBV9 to TRBJ1-2; D might be TRBD1 (6 bases). Germline CDR1 and CDR2: SGDLS and YYNGEE. Trimming took off 2 bases at V and 4 bases at J, with 15 bases between the two ends. The CDR3 sequence is 15 residues long. The CDR3 spells CASSVGWDISYGYTF. CDR3 in DNA: TGTGCCAGCAGCGTTGGGTGGGACATCTCCTATGGCTACACCTTC.

CDR3 nucleotides: TGTGCCAGCAGCTTAGAGGGCCCGCCGGCCCCCTACGAGCAGTACTTC. The encoded protein is CASSLEGPPAPYEQYF. V and J are TRBV11-3 and TRBJ2-7, with unresolved D. The CDR3 totals 16 residues. Germline loops: CDR1 SGHNT, CDR2 YENEEA. Trimming removed 0 bases at V and 2 bases at J, with 14 bases between. The full variable domain, rest sourced from reference TRBV11-3 and TRBJ2-7, is EAGVVQSPRYKIIEKKQPVAFWCNPISGHNTLYWYLQNLGQGPELLIRYENEEAVDDSQLPKDRFSAERLKGVDSTLKIQPAELGDSAVYLCASSLEGPPAPYEQYFGPGTRLTVT.

This clone was recorded only once. This chain uses TRBV11-2 with TRBJ2-5; D is perhaps TRBD2 (6 bases). The CDR3 is 19 amino acids. Germline V gives CDR1 SGHAT, CDR2 FQNNGV. Trimming left V 1 base short and J 3 bases short, with 24 bases between. The CDR3 coding sequence is TGTGCCAGCAGCTTAGGACGGGACTTCCCGAGCCCCTTAAAAGAGACCCAGTACTTC. Its translation: CASSLGRDFPSPLKETQYF.

CDR3 DNA: TGTGCCAGCAGCTTACAAGCGGGGGGGAACACCGGGGAGCTGTTTTTT. This gives the protein CASSLQAGGNTGELFF. J is TRBJ2-2 and V is TRBV11-2; 9 bases line up with TRBD2. The junction had 2 bases not matched to a gene; V was cut back by 2 bases and J by 1 base. The CDR3 extends over 16 amino acids. Germline lookup yields CDR1 SGHAT and CDR2 FQNNGV.

This sequence joins TRBV25-1 and TRBJ1-5; D uncertain. CDR3 length: 14 amino acids. Germline V gives CDR1 MGHDK, CDR2 SYGVNS. Between the trimmed V and J ends, which lost 8 bases and 5 bases, there was a span of 16 bases. The CDR3 loop reads CASSTHSTYQPQHF. The DNA for the CDR3 is TGTGCCAGCTCCACCCACAGCACCTATCAGCCCCAGCATTTT.

The gene calls are TRBV16 and TRBJ2-7, with D possibly being TRBD1 (6 bases). V lost 0 bases and J lost 5, with 11 bases in between. This CDR3 region has 14 residues. The germline V gene encodes CDR1 KGHSY and CDR2 FQNENV. CDR3: CASSQSGRGNEQYF. The CDR3 nucleotides read TGTGCCAGCAGCCAATCGGGCAGGGGTAACGAGCAGTACTTC.

The chain carries TRBV6-5 and TRBJ1-1; D ambiguous. The CDR3 sequence is 12 residues long. CDR1 is MNHEY, CDR2 SVGAGI, per germline. Trimming removed 6 bases from V and 11 bases from J, with 16 bases in between. The chain's CDR3 is CASSPDGEGAFF. CDR3 coding DNA: TGTGCCAGCAGCCCCGACGGAGAGGGTGCTTTCTTT.

This chain links TRBV10-3 with TRBJ2-7, with 7 bases matching TRBD1. V shed 7 bases and J 5 bases; nucleotides not matched to a gene: 11. Germline CDR1 is ENHRY and CDR2 is SYGVKD. CDR3 length equals 14 residues. In DNA, the CDR3 is TGTGCCATCAATTGGGGCAGGGGGTCCGACGAGCAGTACTTC. Translating it yields CAINWGRGSDEQYF.

The chain links TRBV7-6 to TRBJ2-2; D might be TRBD1 (5 bases). The germline V and J ends were trimmed by 2 bases and 7 bases, with 11 bases remaining between them. The CDR3 length is 14 residues. The germline V gene encodes CDR1 SGHVS and CDR2 FNYEAQ. DNA of the CDR3: TGTGCCAGCAGCTTATTAGGGGATAGCGGGGAGCTGTTTTTT. Residues: CASSLLGDSGELFF.

V is TRBV19 and J is TRBJ2-7; tentatively, D is TRBD2 (5 bases). CDR3 length equals 15 residues. V lost 1 base to trimming and J lost 0 bases, with 10 bases between them. Germline CDR1 and CDR2: LNHDA and SQIVND (reference sequence). In DNA, the CDR3 is TGTGCCAGTAGTATAGCCCAAGCGGCCTCCTACGAGCAGTACTTC. It encodes CASSIAQAASYEQYF.

The chain couples TRBV18 to TRBJ2-6, with 7 nucleotides matching TRBD2. With V trimmed by 4 bases and J by 4 bases, 4 bases remained unmatched. This CDR3 has 15 residues. Germline CDR1 reads KGHSH; CDR2 reads LQKENI. CDR3 DNA: TGTGCCAGCTCACTGGCGGGGGACGGGGCCAACGTCCTGACTTTC. It is translated as CASSLAGDGANVLTF.

The chain employs TRBV28 and TRBJ2-7, with D unclear. The V gene's germline CDR1 is MDHEN and CDR2 SYDVKM. The V gene lost 2 bases and the J gene lost 0 bases, with 11 bases spanning the gap. CDR3 length: 15 residues. Here the CDR3 reads CASSLMAVFSYEQYF. The DNA of the CDR3 is TGTGCCAGCAGTTTAATGGCAGTGTTCTCCTACGAGCAGTACTTC.

This chain connects TRBV7-8 to TRBJ2-7; D not certain. The CDR3 spans 12 residues. CDR1 is SGHVS, CDR2 FQNEAQ, per germline. Trimming left V 5 bases short and J 2 bases short, with 7 bases between. CDR3 DNA sequence: TGTGCCAGCAGCCCTCAGGCCTACGAGCAGTACTTC. Translating gives CASSPQAYEQYF.

The chain uses TRBV5-1 and TRBJ1-1; 7 nucleotides match TRBD1. V gave up 3 bases and J gave up 0 bases; unmatched junction bases: 5. CDR1 is SGHRS and CDR2 is YFSETQ in the germline V gene. The CDR3 is 15 amino acids. The DNA for the CDR3 is TGCGCCAGCAGCTCAGGGGGGACCATGAACACTGAAGCTTTCTTT. Its translation is CASSSGGTMNTEAFF.

The chain carries TRBV10-3 and TRBJ2-7; 9 bases map to TRBD1. V was clipped by 11 bases and J by 5 bases; unmatched bases: 10. Germline loops: CDR1 ENHRY, CDR2 SYGVKD. The length of the CDR3 is 13 residues. The CDR3 reads CAATGTGLHEQYF. CDR3 DNA sequence: TGTGCCGCCACCGGGACAGGGCTCCACGAGCAGTACTTC.

The chain carries TRBV24-1 and TRBJ1-2; D possibly corresponds to TRBD1 (6 bases). Germline CDR1 is KGHDR and CDR2 is SFDVKD. The CDR3 is 15 amino acids. The ends were cut back, 3 bases at V and 3 bases at J, with 13 bases in the middle. CDR3 nucleotide sequence: TGTGCCACCAGTGATGCGGACAGCGTTTACTATGGCTACACCTTC. Protein product: CATSDADSVYYGYTF.

The chain carries TRBV10-3 and TRBJ1-1; 8 positions agree with TRBD1. The CDR3 has 12 residues. The germline V gene encodes CDR1 ENHRY and CDR2 SYGVKD. The V segment lost 4 bases and the J segment 9 bases; nucleotides outside the gene matches: 4. The CDR3 spells CAISGGQAKAFF. In DNA, the CDR3 is TGTGCCATCAGTGGGGGACAGGCGAAAGCTTTCTTT.

V and J are TRBV20-1 and TRBJ2-1; TRBD2 matches at 9 bases. Germline V gene sequence: CDR1 DFQATT, CDR2 SNEGSKA (reference sequence). This CDR3 has 14 amino acids. V was clipped by 3 bases and J by 6 bases; unmatched bases: 6. The CDR3 spells CSASVPAGGNEQFF. The CDR3, as DNA: TGCAGTGCTAGTGTCCCAGCGGGAGGCAATGAGCAGTTCTTC.

This sequence joins TRBV28 and TRBJ1-3; possibly TRBD1 for D (5 bases). The ends were cut back, 5 bases at V and 4 bases at J, with 15 bases in the middle. CDR1 and CDR2 from the germline V gene are MDHEN and SYDVKM. The CDR3 extends over 15 amino acids. CDR3 protein: CASSPAGGAGNTIYF. In nucleotides, the CDR3 is TGTGCCAGCAGTCCGGCGGGAGGGGCCGGAAACACCATATATTTT.

The chain combines TRBV7-3 with TRBJ1-1, with D possibly TRBD1 on 6 matching bases. Germline V lookup: CDR1 SGHTA, CDR2 FQGTGA. Deletions cut 4 bases from V and 7 bases from J, with 13 bases between. This CDR3 spans 13 amino acids. The CDR3 spells CASSSDRTVEAFF. In DNA, the CDR3 is TGTGCCAGCAGCTCGGACAGAACGGTTGAAGCTTTCTTT.

The CDR3 nucleotides are TGTGCCACCCAAGGACAGGGAACAGATACGCAGTATTTT. Translation gives CATQGQGTDTQYF. The rearrangement joins TRBV24-1 to TRBJ2-3; 8 bases line up with TRBD1. V dropped 9 bases and J dropped 3; count of bases not matched to a gene: 4. The CDR3 is made up of 13 amino acids. Per germline, CDR1 KGHDR and CDR2 SFDVKD.